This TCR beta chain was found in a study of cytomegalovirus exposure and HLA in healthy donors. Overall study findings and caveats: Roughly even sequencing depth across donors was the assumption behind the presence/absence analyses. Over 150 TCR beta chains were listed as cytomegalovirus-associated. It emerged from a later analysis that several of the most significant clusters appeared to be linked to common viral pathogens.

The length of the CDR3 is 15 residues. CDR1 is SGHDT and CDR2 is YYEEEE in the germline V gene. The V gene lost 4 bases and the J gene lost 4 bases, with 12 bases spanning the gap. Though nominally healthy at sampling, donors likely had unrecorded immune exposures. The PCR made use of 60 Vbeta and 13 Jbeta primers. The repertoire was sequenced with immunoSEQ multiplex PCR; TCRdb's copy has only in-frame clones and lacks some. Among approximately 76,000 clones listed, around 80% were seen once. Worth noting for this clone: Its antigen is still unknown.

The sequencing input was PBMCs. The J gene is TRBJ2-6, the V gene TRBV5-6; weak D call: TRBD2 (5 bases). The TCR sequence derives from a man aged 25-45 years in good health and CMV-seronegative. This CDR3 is CASSPRVSGANVLTF. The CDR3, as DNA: TGTGCCAGCAGCCCGAGGGTTAGCGGGGCCAACGTCCTGACTTTC. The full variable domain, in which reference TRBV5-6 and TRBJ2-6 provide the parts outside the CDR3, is DAGVTQSPTHLIKTRGQQVTLRCSPKSGHDTVSWYQQALGQGPQFIFQYYEEEERQRGNFPDRFSGHQFPNYSSELNVNALLLGDSALYLCASSPRVSGANVLTFGAGSRLTVL.